Many counts were recorded for the clone carrying this TCR beta chain. The sample is drawn from a study of response to subunit inactivated influenza vaccine. TCRdb redid the calling of the RT-PCR reads with MiXCR, one entry per CDR3 protein. The sample yields 650,000 to 800,000 distinct CDR3 sequences, about 14% seen once. V was pared by 1 base and J by 5 bases, with 11 bases between. The CDR3 has 14 amino acids. Germline V lookup: CDR1 SEHNR, CDR2 FQNEAQ (reference sequence). The clonotype originates from a man aged 50-59 years who received an inactivated influenza vaccine. The V gene is TRBV7-9, the J gene TRBJ2-5; D remains unclear. The material sequenced was PBMCs from blood, taken roughly 15 days before vaccination. The CDR3 nucleotides read TGTGCCAGCAGCTTAGACCTGTATATTGAGACCCAGTACTTC. It specifies CASSLDLYIETQYF. The variable domain in full, with the rest retrieved from reference TRBV7-9 and TRBJ2-5, is DTGVSQNPRHKITKRGQNVTFRCDPISEHNRLYWYRQTLGQGPEFLTYFQNEAQLEKSRLLSDRFSAERPKGSFSTLEIQRTEQGDSAMYLCASSLDLYIETQYFGPGTRLLVL.